This T cell receptor (beta chain) was found in a study of cytotoxic CD8 clonotypes in ibrutinib-treated CLL. On the study more broadly: Partial response was seen in approximately 24 patients and complete response in 2; after median around 69 months, about 14 stayed remitted, roughly twelve progressed.

The V gene lost 7 bases and the J gene lost 6 bases, with 10 bases spanning the gap. The CDR3 is made up of 12 amino acids. CDR1 is MDHEN and CDR2 is SYDVKM in the germline V gene. Method: immunoSEQ multiplex PCR; TCRdb's copy keeps in-frame clones and lacks some. This sample has about 150,000 clones, with approximately 81% found just once. Study-level findings and limits: The clonality rise at ibrutinib response reflected private clonotype expansion. Sampling times (in sustained-remission versus progressing patients) were not the same.

As input for TCR beta libraries, around 2 micrograms of genomic DNA came from cryopreserved PBMCs. Concerning this clone: Its antigen remains unknown.

V gene TRBV28 combines with J gene TRBJ2-1; possible D gene TRBD1, 6 bases. This clonotype was obtained from a human donor with chronic lymphocytic leukemia. Here the sequenced sample was PBMCs, taken after 12 months of ibrutinib treatment. The CDR3 nucleotides are TGTGCCAGCACCAGGGGTAGCAATGAGCAGTTCTTC. This gives the protein CASTRGSNEQFF.